This T cell receptor beta chain was observed in a study of T-cell memory formation after mild COVID-19. Using constant-segment primers, 5'RACE produced TCR alpha and TCR beta cDNA libraries carrying sample barcodes and UMIs. Each CDR3 protein is one row after TCRdb ran MiXCR on the 5' RACE reads. Of more than 400,000 distinct CDR3 sequences listed, 18% are singletons. There are a few counts of this clonotype. The CDR3 consists of 14 residues. CDR1 is SGHTA, CDR2 FQGTGA, per germline. Between the trimmed V and J ends, which lost 1 base and 4 bases, there was a span of 10 bases. Sequenced: PBMCs or a T cell subset sorted from them (not recorded which). This sequence was found in an adult woman who had mild COVID-19 (a few samples of this study predate the infection). Cell type and time point are not known. The chain joins TRBV7-3 to TRBJ2-5; D is unresolved. CDR3 nucleotides: TGTGCCAGCAGCTTAATGGCTAATGGAGAGACCCAGTACTTC. This gives the protein CASSLMANGETQYF.